Here is one T cell receptor (beta chain) with its context. Germline lookup yields CDR1 SGHRS and CDR2 YFSETQ. V shed 1 base and J shed 3 bases, with 7 bases lying between them. This CDR3 contains 13 residues. Sequencing used immunoSEQ multiplex PCR; TCRdb keeps in-frame clones, though not all of them. The table includes some 71,000 clones, around 88% detected once. This sample is drawn from a study of PD-L1 blockade in urothelial cancer. About the research overall: Typically, measured as a median, blood samples had more than 110,000 T cells.

Time point defined: pretreatment peripheral blood. This chain joins TRBV5-1 and TRBJ1-1, with D unresolved. The starting material was PBMCs, obtained around atezolizumab (anti-PD-L1) treatment. The receptor was isolated from a man aged 55 to 69 with urothelial cancer. CDR3 sequence reads: CASSLKGDTEAFF. In DNA, the CDR3 is TGCGCCAGCAGCTTGAAGGGAGACACTGAAGCTTTCTTT.